The sequence of this T cell receptor (beta chain) was determined in a study of cytomegalovirus exposure and HLA in healthy donors. Study conclusions and caveats: Many donors shared some public TCRs, even though most TCR sequences were rare. The study put about 180 TCR beta chains on its list as cytomegalovirus-associated. It was confirmed in vitro that a few of the CMV-associated chains were specific for CMV antigens.

V shed 4 bases and J 8 bases; nucleotides not matched to a gene: 4. Germline V lookup: CDR1 MNHEY, CDR2 SMNVEV (reference sequence). This CDR3 has 12 residues. For this clone: What it binds is unknown.

PCR was performed using 60 Vbeta and 13 Jbeta primers. Data came from immunoSEQ multiplex PCR; TCRdb stores just in-frame clones and leaves some out. Its clone listing holds 150,000 to 200,000 clones. The sequencing sample was made of PBMCs. The sequence was obtained from a woman between 55 and 75 years old in good health and CMV-seronegative. The gene calls are TRBV27 and TRBJ2-5, with 7 bases lining up with TRBD1. The CDR3 loop reads CASSSDRFTQYF. The CDR3 DNA follows: TGTGCCAGCAGTTCGGACAGGTTCACCCAGTACTTC.